Presented here are 27 T cell receptor beta chains from one specimen sequenced in a study of cytotoxic CD8 clonotypes in ibrutinib-treated CLL. Here immunoSEQ multiplex PCR was the method, and the copy in TCRdb shows in-frame clones only, minus some. The sample has about 120,000 clones, approximately 56% seen once. Specimen: PBMCs, collected after 24 months of ibrutinib treatment. Receptor source: a human donor with chronic lymphocytic leukemia.

The rearrangement links TRBV6-6 to TRBJ1-5, with 7 bases fitting TRBD1. There are 15 residues in the CDR3. The V segment lost 5 bases and the J segment 4 bases; nucleotides outside the gene matches: 8. Germline lookup yields CDR1 MNHNY and CDR2 SVGAGI (reference sequence). CDR3 coding DNA: TGTGCCAGCAGTCCCCGGGACAGACTTAATCAGCCCCAGCATTTT. It yields the protein CASSPRDRLNQPQHF.

This chain connects TRBV6-6 to TRBJ1-2, with 11 bases identical to TRBD1. Germline lookup yields CDR1 MNHNY and CDR2 SVGAGI (reference sequence). The CDR3 is 15 residues long. The junction had 2 bases not matched to a gene; V was cut back by 2 bases and J by 3 bases. CDR3 nucleotides: TGTGCCAGCAGTTACAGGACAGGGGGCGACTATGGCTACACCTTC. It codes for CASSYRTGGDYGYTF.

The chain joins TRBV25-1 to TRBJ1-1; 10 positions agree with TRBD1. With V trimmed by 6 bases and J by 4 bases, 5 bases remained unmatched. Germline V gives CDR1 MGHDK, CDR2 SYGVNS. This CDR3 is built from 14 residues. CDR3 nucleotide sequence: TGTGCCAGCAGAGACAGGGGGCGCGGCACTGAAGCTTTCTTT. Its translation is CASRDRGRGTEAFF.

This chain joins TRBV28 and TRBJ2-1; the match to TRBD2 covers 11 bases. Losses at the gene ends were 7 bases for V and 3 bases for J; bases not matched to a gene: 5. The CDR3 spans 15 residues. Germline values: CDR1 MDHEN, CDR2 SYDVKM. CDR3 amino acids: CASKLAGEHYNEQFF. The CDR3 nucleotides are TGTGCCAGCAAACTAGCGGGGGAGCACTACAATGAGCAGTTCTTC. The variable domain in full, with the rest retrieved from reference TRBV28 and TRBJ2-1, is DVKVTQSSRYLVKRTGEKVFLECVQDMDHENMFWYRQDPGLGLRLIYFSYDVKMKEKGDIPEGYSVSREKKERFSLILESASTNQTSMYLCASKLAGEHYNEQFFGPGTRLTVL.

Only a few counts were recorded for this clone. The chain uses TRBV10-1 and TRBJ1-2, with 7 bases identical to TRBD1. V lost 8 bases to trimming and J lost 4 bases; unmatched junction nucleotides: 25. The CDR3 is made up of 19 amino acids. Germline V gives CDR1 WNHNN, CDR2 SYGVQD (reference sequence). The CDR3 nucleotides read TGCGCCAGCTTGGATGTGGGAAACGGGACAGCAAATTTAGGCTATGGCTACACCTTC. Translated, it gives CASLDVGNGTANLGYGYTF.

The table lists this clone with a few counts. Here the CDR3 DNA reads TGTGCCAGCATATACGGGAACACTGAAGCTTTCTTT. Its translation: CASIYGNTEAFF. The chain couples TRBV2 to TRBJ1-1; D uncertain. Trimming left V 7 bases short and J 1 base short, with 7 bases between. Germline values: CDR1 SNHLY, CDR2 FYNNEI. The CDR3 consists of 12 residues.

The rearrangement links TRBV5-1 to TRBJ1-6; possibly TRBD1 for D (5 bases). The V gene's germline CDR1 is SGHRS and CDR2 YFSETQ. This CDR3 has 15 amino acids. V gave up 0 bases and J gave up 7 bases, with 11 bases separating them. The CDR3: CASSLAGSRNSPLHF. CDR3 nucleotide sequence: TGCGCCAGCAGCTTGGCAGGGTCGAGGAATTCACCCCTCCACTTT.

This chain joins TRBV7-7 and TRBJ2-5, with unresolved D. This CDR3 contains 15 residues. Trimming shortened V by 1 base and J by 1 base, and 10 bases separated the two germline ends. Germline CDR1 is SSHAT and CDR2 is FNYEAQ (reference sequence). The chain's CDR3 is CASSLGEATQETQYF. In nucleotides, the CDR3 is TGTGCCAGCAGCTTAGGAGAGGCTACCCAAGAGACCCAGTACTTC.

The genes are TRBV19 and TRBJ2-5; D gene ambiguous. The length of the CDR3 is 16 residues. From germline, CDR1 is LNHDA and CDR2 SQIVND (reference sequence). V was shortened by 1 base and J by 4 bases, with 16 bases between the two germline ends. CDR3 nucleotides: TGTGCCAGTAGTATAGGAGGCAGGTGGGCGAGAGAGACCCAGTACTTC. Encoded protein: CASSIGGRWARETQYF.

This clone was recorded at least ten times. This chain joins TRBV5-4 and TRBJ2-7, with 7 bases identical to TRBD2. V was clipped by 3 bases and J by 0 bases; unmatched bases: 6. Per germline, CDR1 SGHNT and CDR2 YYREEE (reference sequence). This CDR3 is 15 amino acids long. DNA for the CDR3: TGTGCCAGCAGCTACGGCGGCGGGAGCTCCTACGAGCAGTACTTC. It is translated as CASSYGGGSSYEQYF.

This clone was recorded a few times. The chain links TRBV13 to TRBJ2-1, with TRBD1 as a possible D gene (7 bases). Per the germline V gene, CDR1 is PRHDT and CDR2 is FYEKMQ (reference sequence). Trimming shortened V by 5 bases and J by 8 bases, and 25 bases separated the two germline ends. The CDR3 has 17 amino acids. CDR3 sequence: CASSPQGEWGAWDEQFF. CDR3 DNA: TGTGCCAGCAGCCCCCAGGGGGAGTGGGGGGCGTGGGATGAGCAGTTCTTC.

V and J are TRBV15 and TRBJ2-7; 8 bases align to TRBD1. CDR3 length: 15 residues. Germline loops: CDR1 LNHNV, CDR2 YYDKDF (reference sequence). V shed 3 bases and J 1 base; nucleotides not matched to a gene: 5. As DNA, the CDR3 is TGTGCCACCAGCAGGCAGGGGGCTGGTTCCTACGAGCAGTACTTC. Amino acids: CATSRQGAGSYEQYF.

This clone was observed a single time. The gene calls are TRBV11-3 and TRBJ2-5, with TRBD2 matching over 8 bases. Trimming took 2 bases from V and 5 from J; bases not matched to a gene: 13. Germline assignment: CDR1 SGHNT and CDR2 YENEEA. CDR3 length: 17 amino acids. Here the CDR3 reads CASSLRWIAGYLETQYF. CDR3 DNA sequence: TGTGCCAGCAGCTTACGTTGGATAGCGGGGTATTTGGAGACCCAGTACTTC.

The chain uses TRBV7-6 and TRBJ2-3, with D unclear. Germline CDR1 reads SGHVS; CDR2 reads FNYEAQ. Between the trimmed V and J ends, which lost 1 base and 4 bases, there was a span of 9 bases. The CDR3 runs to 14 residues. The CDR3 sequence is CASSLVDPPDTQYF. The CDR3 bases are TGTGCCAGCAGCTTAGTTGACCCCCCAGATACGCAGTATTTT.

The genes are TRBV6-1 and TRBJ1-6; D is possibly TRBD1 (5 bases). The CDR3 covers 15 residues. The germline V gene encodes CDR1 MNHNS and CDR2 SASEGT. V was clipped by 7 bases and J by 5 bases, with 15 bases between them. In DNA form, the CDR3 reads TGTGCCAGCAATAAGGGACCTGTTCATAATTCACCCCTCCACTTT. Encoded protein: CASNKGPVHNSPLHF.

V is TRBV7-9 and J is TRBJ1-1, with D hard to call. The CDR3 extends over 12 amino acids. CDR1 is SEHNR, CDR2 FQNEAQ, per germline (reference sequence). Deletions cut 0 bases from V and 4 bases from J, with 3 bases between. The CDR3 sequence is CASSLAATEAFF. CDR3 nucleotide sequence: TGTGCCAGCAGCTTAGCGGCCACTGAAGCTTTCTTT.

In regard to this clone: This CDR3 is also generated by other DNA sequences in the sample. The chain couples TRBV6-1 to TRBJ2-7; D is unresolved. Germline CDR1 and CDR2: MNHNS and SASEGT. V was shortened by 2 bases and J by 4 bases, with 3 bases between the two germline ends. The CDR3 totals 11 residues. The CDR3 coding sequence is TGTGCCAGCAGTGAATTTTACGAGCAGTACTTC. This encodes CASSEFYEQYF.

V and J are TRBV5-1 and TRBJ1-2, with D possibly TRBD1 on 5 matching bases. Per the germline V gene, CDR1 is SGHRS and CDR2 is YFSETQ. Trimming took off 6 bases at V and 6 bases at J, with 18 bases between the two ends. The CDR3 is 14 amino acids. This chain's CDR3 is CASTPGEGFHGYTF. The CDR3 nucleotides are TGCGCCAGCACCCCTGGGGAGGGGTTTCATGGCTACACCTTC.

V is TRBV27 and J is TRBJ2-5; unclear D gene. Trimming removed 3 bases at V and 4 bases at J, with 9 bases between. This CDR3 has 13 amino acids. Germline lookup yields CDR1 MNHEY and CDR2 SMNVEV (reference sequence). The CDR3 region is CASSFGLGETQYF. In nucleotides, the CDR3 is TGTGCCAGCAGTTTTGGGCTGGGAGAGACCCAGTACTTC.

The chain uses TRBV12-5 and TRBJ2-7; tentatively, D is TRBD1 or TRBD2 (5 bases each). Germline V gene lookup returns CDR1 LGHNT and CDR2 FRNRAP. CDR3 length: 13 residues. With 6 bases removed from V and 3 bases from J, the gap between germline ends came to 12 bases. The chain's CDR3 is CASGSGPNYEQYF. CDR3 bases: TGTGCTAGTGGCTCGGGACCCAACTACGAGCAGTACTTC.

CDR3 in DNA: TGTGCCAGCAATACTGAAGGGTGGGGAACTGAAGCTTTCTTT. Translating gives CASNTEGWGTEAFF. This chain connects TRBV2 to TRBJ1-1; D is unresolved. The CDR3 runs to 14 residues. Germline assignment: CDR1 SNHLY and CDR2 FYNNEI. V was trimmed by 7 bases and J by 5 bases, leaving 17 bases between them.

The V call is TRBV6-5, the J call TRBJ1-6, with TRBD1 as a possible D gene (5 bases). The CDR3 covers 14 residues. V lost 7 bases and J lost 6, with 13 bases in between. Germline-derived CDR1 and CDR2 are MNHEY and SVGAGI. DNA for the CDR3: TGTGCCAGCAACCGAGATGGGGGTAATTCACCCCTCCACTTT. It encodes CASNRDGGNSPLHF.

V gene TRBV6-4 combines with J gene TRBJ2-1; 9 nucleotides agree with TRBD2. The CDR3 contains 13 residues. Germline values: CDR1 MRHNA, CDR2 SNTAGT. J gave up 6 bases and V 5 bases, and 2 bases lay outside the gene matches. The CDR3, as DNA: TGTGCCAGCAGTCGCGGGGGGGTCAATGAGCAGTTCTTC. It yields the protein CASSRGGVNEQFF.

This clone was seen a handful of times. The chain combines TRBV19 with TRBJ1-2; 8 positions agree with TRBD1. Germline loops: CDR1 LNHDA, CDR2 SQIVND (reference sequence). CDR3 length equals 14 residues. Trimming removed 3 bases from V and 8 bases from J; junction bases left unmatched: 8. The CDR3 bases are TGTGCCAGTAGTATCCGGGACAGGTCGCGGGGCTACACCTTC. Encoded protein: CASSIRDRSRGYTF. The entire variable domain, with the rest obtained from reference TRBV19 and TRBJ1-2, is as follows: DGGITQSPKYLFRKEGQNVTLSCEQNLNHDAMYWYRQDPGQGLRLIYYSQIVNDFQKGDIAEGYSVSREKKESFPLTVTSAQKNPTAFYLCASSIRDRSRGYTFGSGTRLTVV.

This clone was seen once. This chain joins TRBV7-6 and TRBJ2-5; 8 nucleotides match TRBD2. The CDR3 extends over 14 amino acids. Germline V gene sequence: CDR1 SGHVS, CDR2 FNYEAQ. V lost 3 bases and J lost 0; bases outside the gene matches: 0. The CDR3 loop reads CASSFSGDQETQYF. The CDR3 DNA is TGTGCCAGCAGCTTTAGCGGGGACCAAGAGACCCAGTACTTC.

The chain employs TRBV5-1 and TRBJ1-2; D gene uncertain. The CDR3 sequence is 14 residues long. V dropped 5 bases and J dropped 10 bases, with 21 bases sitting between them. Germline values: CDR1 SGHRS, CDR2 YFSETQ. CDR3 sequence reads: CASSSGWDGSYYTF. The CDR3 region has the DNA TGCGCCAGCAGTTCCGGTTGGGATGGGTCGTACTACACCTTC.

This rearrangement joins TRBV6-6 to TRBJ1-6; maybe TRBD1 (6 bases). Trimming pared 7 bases from V and 8 bases from J, leaving 12 bases between. The CDR3 has 13 amino acids. Germline CDR1 and CDR2: MNHNY and SVGAGI (reference sequence). The CDR3 loop is CASKGGVDSPLHF. In nucleotides, the CDR3 is TGTGCCAGCAAAGGGGGAGTTGATTCACCCCTCCACTTT.